The 28 T cell receptor beta chains listed next were all sequenced from one sample in a study of identical twins. Via MiXCR, TCRdb re-called the 5' RACE reads, giving one row per CDR3 protein. The sample includes fewer than 900,000 distinct CDR3 sequences, 18% seen only once; the top ten take around 13%. The same sample was also studied in work on T cells expressing NK-cell markers.

What was sequenced was PBMCs. Receptors originate from a woman aged 18-29 years in good health.

This clonotype appeared a few times. The chain recombines TRBV6-5 with TRBJ2-1; D unclear. Trimming pared 4 bases from V and 9 bases from J, leaving 13 bases between. This CDR3 has 13 amino acids. Germline V lookup: CDR1 MNHEY, CDR2 SVGAGI. CDR3 protein: CASSSYRVVEQFF. The CDR3 DNA reads as TGTGCCAGCAGTTCCTATCGCGTCGTTGAGCAGTTCTTC.

The V gene is TRBV7-2, the J gene TRBJ2-5; D may be TRBD1 (6 bases). CDR1 and CDR2 from the germline V gene are SGHTA and FQGNSA. Trimming shortened V by 2 bases and J by 4 bases, and 11 bases separated the two germline ends. The CDR3 extends over 14 amino acids. Here the CDR3 reads CASSLMGAGETQYF. In nucleotides, the CDR3 is TGTGCCAGCAGCTTAATGGGGGCAGGAGAGACCCAGTACTTC.

This clonotype turned up a few times. V is TRBV9 and J is TRBJ1-3; D ambiguous. V was clipped by 2 bases and J by 2 bases, with 2 bases between them. This CDR3 has 12 residues. CDR1 is SGDLS and CDR2 is YYNGEE in the germline V gene. In DNA, the CDR3 is TGTGCCAGCAGCGTTCCTGGAAACACCATATATTTT. Translated: CASSVPGNTIYF.

The J gene is TRBJ2-2, the V gene TRBV7-6; D is perhaps TRBD2 (6 bases). CDR1 is SGHVS and CDR2 is FNYEAQ in the germline V gene. Trimming left V 10 bases short and J 2 bases short, with 26 bases between. The CDR3 runs 18 residues. The CDR3 protein is CAIFYSTSGLSNTGELFF. CDR3 in DNA: TGTGCCATCTTCTATTCTACCTCGGGACTCTCTAACACCGGGGAGCTGTTTTTT.

This chain joins TRBV11-2 and TRBJ2-1; D may be TRBD2 (5 bases). Germline V gene lookup returns CDR1 SGHAT and CDR2 FQNNGV. Trimming removed 5 bases from V and 8 bases from J, with 13 bases in between. CDR3 length: 13 residues. The CDR3 is CASSMTILDEQFF. The DNA for the CDR3 is TGTGCCAGCAGCATGACTATTTTGGATGAGCAGTTCTTC.

The chain links TRBV7-8 to TRBJ2-2; perhaps TRBD1 as D (5 bases). The V end was cut by 4 bases, the J end by 0 bases, with 9 bases between. Germline values: CDR1 SGHVS, CDR2 FQNEAQ. The CDR3 loop spans 15 amino acids. CDR3 nucleotides: TGTGCCAGCAGCTACAGGCTAACGAACACCGGGGAGCTGTTTTTT. It translates to CASSYRLTNTGELFF.

This clonotype was seen more than once but under ten times. The chain carries TRBV7-9 and TRBJ2-7, with D perhaps TRBD1 or TRBD2 (7 bases each). Deletions cut 1 base from V and 0 bases from J, with 13 bases between. The V gene's germline CDR1 is SEHNR and CDR2 FQNEAQ (reference sequence). CDR3 length: 16 residues. The CDR3 region is CASSLEQGGNSYEQYF. The CDR3 bases are TGTGCCAGCAGCTTAGAGCAGGGGGGGAACTCCTACGAGCAGTACTTC.

To note about this clonotype: One end of the junction varies from germline; a read error may be responsible. J is TRBJ1-4 and V is TRBV7-6; 8 nucleotides align to TRBD1. CDR1 SGHVS and CDR2 FNYEAQ come from the germline V gene. The CDR3 is made up of 15 amino acids. CDR3 bases: TGTACCAGCAGCTTAGCTACAGGGGGGTATGAAAAACTGTTTTTT. Residues: CTSSLATGGYEKLFF.

V and J are TRBV20-1 and TRBJ2-1, with 13 nucleotides matching TRBD2. Germline CDR1 reads DFQATT; CDR2 reads SNEGSKA (reference sequence). CDR3 length equals 15 residues. After removal of 4 bases from V and 8 bases from J, the junction contained 8 bases not matched to a gene. The CDR3 DNA reads TGCAGTGCTAAACGGACTAGCGGGAGTCGGGATGAGCAGTTCTTC. It is translated as CSAKRTSGSRDEQFF.

In its sample, this clonotype was seen many times. The chain uses TRBV5-1 and TRBJ2-1; 8 bases are shared with TRBD2. V lost 0 bases, J lost 5 bases, and 1 base stayed unmatched. The germline CDR1 and CDR2 sequences are SGHRS and YFSETQ. The CDR3 contains 14 residues. CDR3 loop: CASSLVAGNNEQFF. CDR3 DNA: TGCGCCAGCAGCTTGGTAGCGGGGAACAATGAGCAGTTCTTC.

The chain combines TRBV7-9 with TRBJ1-1; 7 nucleotides match TRBD1. Germline CDR1 reads SEHNR; CDR2 reads FQNEAQ (reference sequence). Trimming took 7 bases from V and 3 from J; bases not matched to a gene: 5. The CDR3 totals 13 residues. The CDR3 protein is CASTGTAYTEAFF. For the CDR3, the DNA is TGTGCCAGCACCGGGACAGCTTACACTGAAGCTTTCTTT.

The V gene is TRBV7-3, the J gene TRBJ2-5; D gene ambiguous. Germline CDR1 is SGHTA and CDR2 is FQGTGA. The CDR3 consists of 13 residues. Trimming cost V 5 bases and J 5 bases, with 12 bases left between them. The DNA of the CDR3 is TGTGCCAGCAGCCCCTCGGCGGCGGAGACCCAGTACTTC. It encodes CASSPSAAETQYF.

This sequence joins TRBV5-1 and TRBJ1-5; D perhaps matches TRBD1 (5 bases). Per the germline V gene, CDR1 is SGHRS and CDR2 is YFSETQ. Trimming stripped 3 bases from V and 5 bases from J, with 12 bases between. The CDR3 length is 14 residues. CDR3 region: CASSSGSLDQPQHF. The DNA of the CDR3 is TGCGCCAGCAGCTCAGGGAGTTTGGATCAGCCCCAGCATTTT.

V gene TRBV4-3 combines with J gene TRBJ1-1; D unresolved. The CDR3 is made up of 15 amino acids. The germline V gene has CDR1 LGHNA and CDR2 YSLEER. The V end was cut by 1 base, the J end by 7 bases, with 16 bases between. CDR3 loop: CASSQVAGGRLEAFF. CDR3 nucleotide sequence: TGCGCCAGCAGCCAAGTCGCGGGCGGGAGACTTGAAGCTTTCTTT.

This chain joins TRBV9 and TRBJ2-3, with a tentative D call TRBD2 (5 bases). Trimming shortened V by 4 bases and J by 3 bases, and 15 bases separated the two germline ends. The CDR3 contains 15 residues. The germline V gene encodes CDR1 SGDLS and CDR2 YYNGEE. Here the CDR3 DNA reads TGTGCCAGCAGCCCCAGATCGCTAGCAACAGATACGCAGTATTTT. The encoded protein is CASSPRSLATDTQYF.

The chain links TRBV7-9 to TRBJ2-1; D remains ambiguous. The germline V gene encodes CDR1 SEHNR and CDR2 FQNEAQ (reference sequence). Trimming left V 5 bases short and J 2 bases short, with 10 bases between. The CDR3 is 14 amino acids. The CDR3 coding sequence is TGTGCCAGCAGCAAAGACGCGGCCTACAATGAGCAGTTCTTC. Translated, it gives CASSKDAAYNEQFF.

This clonotype was counted a single time. This chain's CDR3 is CASTKGQDRTDTQYF. In DNA form, the CDR3 reads TGTGCCAGCACCAAGGGACAGGACCGCACAGATACGCAGTATTTT. The rearrangement uses TRBV6-1 and TRBJ2-3, with 8 nucleotides matching TRBD1. From germline, CDR1 is MNHNS and CDR2 SASEGT. The J segment lost 1 base and the V segment lost 7 bases, leaving 7 bases of the junction unmatched. The CDR3 is made up of 15 amino acids.

This chain uses TRBV12-3 or TRBV12-4 with TRBJ1-2; weak D call: TRBD1 (5 bases). The CDR3 is 13 amino acids. Trimming pared 2 bases from V and 6 bases from J, leaving 10 bases between. The CDR3 spells CASSLTAGNGYTF. DNA for the CDR3: TGTGCCAGCAGTTTAACGGCAGGGAATGGCTACACCTTC.

This clonotype has more than one count but fewer than ten. The rearrangement links TRBV10-3 to TRBJ1-2; the match to TRBD1 covers 11 bases. V dropped 6 bases and J dropped 6; count of bases not matched to a gene: 3. Looked up from germline, CDR1 is ENHRY and CDR2 is SYGVKD. The length of the CDR3 is 13 residues. The CDR3 region is CAIRGTGGNGYTF. DNA for the CDR3: TGTGCCATCAGGGGGACAGGGGGAAATGGCTACACCTTC.

The chain couples TRBV24-1 to TRBJ2-3; perhaps TRBD1 as D (5 bases). With 9 bases removed from V and 6 bases from J, the gap between germline ends came to 18 bases. There are 14 residues in the CDR3. CDR1 KGHDR and CDR2 SFDVKD come from the germline V gene. Written as DNA, the CDR3 is TGTGCCACCTCAGTCGGGCAGGGCGGCGATACGCAGTATTTT. Translation gives CATSVGQGGDTQYF.

This clonotype appeared a few times. J is TRBJ2-5 and V is TRBV5-1, with D possibly matching TRBD1 (5 bases). There are 14 residues in the CDR3. V lost 2 bases to trimming and J lost 2 bases, with 10 bases between them. Germline V gives CDR1 SGHRS, CDR2 YFSETQ. The CDR3 nucleotides read TGCGCCAGCAGCTTTCTCCAGGGTCAAGAGACCCAGTACTTC. Translation: CASSFLQGQETQYF.

The rearrangement links TRBV7-9 to TRBJ2-4; possibly TRBD2 for D (6 bases). Trimming took off 4 bases at V and 10 bases at J, with 14 bases between the two ends. The CDR3 spans 13 residues. Germline CDR1 is SEHNR and CDR2 is FQNEAQ (reference sequence). CDR3 amino acids: CASSSPGDFIQYF. The CDR3 DNA reads as TGTGCCAGCAGCTCGCCGGGGGACTTTATTCAGTACTTC. Complete variable domain (other parts from reference TRBV7-9 and TRBJ2-4): DTGVSQNPRHKITKRGQNVTFRCDPISEHNRLYWYRQTLGQGPEFLTYFQNEAQLEKSRLLSDRFSAERPKGSFSTLEIQRTEQGDSAMYLCASSSPGDFIQYFGAGTRLSVL.

The chain is built from TRBV5-5 and TRBJ1-1; D may be TRBD1 (5 bases). Per the germline V gene, CDR1 is SGHKS and CDR2 is YYEKEE (reference sequence). Trimming stripped 3 bases from V and 7 bases from J, with 19 bases between. The CDR3 loop spans 15 amino acids. The CDR3 DNA reads as TGTGCCAGCAGCTCCCTCCGGGCAACAAGGGGTGAAGCTTTCTTT. Residues: CASSSLRATRGEAFF.

The chain is built from TRBV7-8 and TRBJ1-1, with 7 nucleotides matching TRBD1. The CDR3 is 13 amino acids. J lost 4 bases, V lost 6 bases, and 5 bases had no gene match. The V gene's germline CDR1 is SGHVS and CDR2 FQNEAQ. The CDR3 is CASSYDRVTEAFF. The CDR3 nucleotides are TGTGCCAGCAGTTATGACAGGGTCACTGAAGCTTTCTTT.

The V and J genes are TRBV15 and TRBJ1-1; D gene uncertain. Germline V gene sequence: CDR1 LNHNV, CDR2 YYDKDF (reference sequence). The CDR3 consists of 15 residues. V was shortened by 0 bases and J by 4 bases, with 12 bases between the two germline ends. The CDR3 loop reads CATSRDQTLGTEAFF. For the CDR3, the DNA is TGTGCCACCAGCAGAGATCAAACACTCGGCACTGAAGCTTTCTTT.

This clonotype was counted only a few times. V is TRBV6-1 and J is TRBJ2-5, with 10 bases matching TRBD2. The J segment lost 4 bases and the V segment lost 7 bases, leaving 9 bases of the junction unmatched. This CDR3 contains 15 residues. Germline V lookup: CDR1 MNHNS, CDR2 SASEGT. The CDR3 DNA follows: TGTGCCAGCATGCGGCTAGCGGGAGTACCAGAGACCCAGTACTTC. Residues: CASMRLAGVPETQYF.

J is TRBJ1-6 and V is TRBV20-1, with 9 bases lining up with TRBD1. Germline values: CDR1 DFQATT, CDR2 SNEGSKA (reference sequence). V was pared by 5 bases and J by 10 bases, with 9 bases of the junction left unmatched. The CDR3 has 14 amino acids. As DNA, the CDR3 is TGCAGTGCTCAAATACAGGGGGCAGGCTCACCCCTCCACTTT. Its translation is CSAQIQGAGSPLHF.

A few counts support this clonotype. V gene TRBV7-9 combines with J gene TRBJ2-3, with a tentative D call TRBD1 (5 bases). Per the germline V gene, CDR1 is SEHNR and CDR2 is FQNEAQ (reference sequence). This CDR3 region has 15 residues. Trimming took 4 bases from V and 3 from J, leaving 14 bases between them. The CDR3 bases are TGTGCCAGCAGCTACCCAGGGCAGCAAACAGATACGCAGTATTTT. It is translated as CASSYPGQQTDTQYF.